The clone carrying this T cell receptor (beta chain) was observed many times. Its antigen is not identified. This sample was included in a study of response to subunit inactivated influenza vaccine. Findings and caveats of the study: The authors suggested that few new T cells are recruited per seasonal influenza vaccination.

From the RT-PCR reads, TCRdb called clonotypes with MiXCR, one entry per CDR3 protein. Here the sample spans about 800,000 distinct CDR3 sequences, 21% being singletons. CDR1 and CDR2 from the germline V gene are SQVTM and ANQGSEA. Trimming cost V 7 bases and J 8 bases; bases outside gene matches: 9. CDR3 length: 12 residues. The TCR sequence derives from a man between 50 and 59 years old who received an inactivated influenza vaccine. The sample was PBMCs from blood, taken about 5 days after vaccination. V usage is TRBV29-1 and J usage is TRBJ2-5; 8 bases line up with TRBD2. The CDR3 nucleotides are TGCAGCGCGAGCGGGAGTGCGGACACCCAGTACTTC. Translating it yields CSASGSADTQYF. The whole variable domain, filled in from reference TRBV29-1 and TRBJ2-5, reads SAVISQKPSRDICQRGTSLTIQCQVDSQVTMMFWYRQQPGQSLTLIATANQGSEATYESGFVIDKFPISRPNLTFSTLTVSNMSPEDSSIYLCSASGSADTQYFGPGTRLLVL.